The TCR beta chain under discussion was sequenced for a study of T cells in lung cancer brain metastases. Study results and limitations: Brain metastases had fewer unique productive clones than primaries (median around 1,400 versus 4,600).

Paired samples had equal genomic DNA input, ranging 2.24 to 4.92 ug. Sequenced by immunoSEQ multiplex PCR; TCRdb stores in-frame clones only, minus some. The sample records 3,000 or so clones, about 90% being singletons. No patient had a history of multiple malignancies, as such patients were excluded. A few deparaffinized, unstained 10 um sections supplied tumor areas macrodissected using marked H&E slides as a guide. As concerns this clone: Antigen specificity is unknown.

The CDR3 consists of 15 residues. V gave up 3 bases and J gave up 1 base, with 13 bases separating them. The germline V gene encodes CDR1 SGDLS and CDR2 YYNGEE. The receptor was isolated from a woman in her forties or fifties with non-small cell lung cancer. Sample: tumor tissue from the primary lung tumor. The rearrangement joins TRBV9 to TRBJ1-1; D is ambiguous. This CDR3 reads CASSASYLQNTEAFF. The CDR3 bases are TGTGCCAGCAGCGCCTCGTATCTTCAGAACACTGAAGCTTTCTTT.